The source of this T cell receptor (beta chain) is a study of CD8 T cells in ankylosing spondylitis. Study-level findings and limits: Matched ankylosing spondylitis synovial fluid reportedly showed significant enrichment of disease-linked clones. About 8 highly homologous variants made up a TCR beta motif, and this motif appeared characteristic of ankylosing spondylitis blood. Earlier work had already found some motif variants in reactive arthritis synovial fluid and blood.

The TCR beta libraries were generated through quantitative 5'-RACE incorporating molecular barcodes. Each CDR3 protein is one row after TCRdb ran MiXCR on the 5' RACE reads. The sample lists around 230,000 distinct CDR3 sequences, around 9.2% occurring once. This clonotype appeared many times. Its target is unknown. CDR3 size: 17 residues. The junction had 13 bases not matched to a gene; V was cut back by 5 bases and J by 1 base. The V call is TRBV12-3 or TRBV12-4, the J call TRBJ2-5, with TRBD2 matching over 7 bases. The sample consisted of blood, either unsorted or a sorted T cell fraction (not recorded which). The receptor was isolated from a male donor with ankylosing spondylitis or in good health (not recorded which). CDR3 amino acids: CASSPEAGKESQETQYF. CDR3 DNA sequence: TGTGCCAGCAGTCCCGAAGCGGGAAAGGAGAGCCAAGAGACCCAGTACTTC.